Below, 9 T cell receptor beta chains from the same sample are listed, as sequenced in a study of cytomegalovirus exposure and HLA in healthy donors. 13 Jbeta primers and 60 Vbeta primers were used for the PCR. TCRdb keeps only in-frame clones here, not all; method: immunoSEQ multiplex PCR. The table records about 100,000 clones, around 76% of them present only once. Sequencing was performed on PBMCs. Receptor source: a man aged 35 to 55 in good health and CMV-seropositive.

CDR3 nucleotide sequence: TGCGCCAGCAGGAAAACTAGCGGGAGGGCCACCGGGGAGCTGTTTTTT. Translated, it gives CASRKTSGRATGELFF. The rearrangement uses TRBV4-1 and TRBJ2-2; TRBD2 agrees at 13 bases. After removal of 6 bases from V and 4 bases from J, the junction contained 5 bases not matched to a gene. CDR1 and CDR2 (germline): MGHRA, YSYEKL. The CDR3 consists of 16 residues.

The chain combines TRBV18 with TRBJ2-7; weak D call: TRBD1 (7 bases). With 2 bases removed from V and 7 bases from J, the gap between germline ends came to 12 bases. The germline V gene encodes CDR1 KGHSH and CDR2 LQKENI. The CDR3 totals 13 residues. The chain's CDR3 is CASSPAGGKEQYF. As DNA, the CDR3 is TGTGCCAGCTCACCAGCAGGGGGGAAGGAGCAGTACTTC.

This rearrangement joins TRBV25-1 to TRBJ2-5; possible D gene TRBD2, 6 bases. Gene TRBJ2-7 matches the end of the DNA better, so the J call may be wrong. Germline lookup yields CDR1 MGHDK and CDR2 SYGVNS. There are 15 residues in the CDR3. The CDR3 bases are TGTGCCAGCAGTGACATCTCGGAGGGCCCCTACGAGCAGTACTTC. Protein product: CASSDISEGPYEQYF.

The CDR3 loop is CASSWENRVEAFF. The CDR3 DNA reads TGCGCCAGCAGCTGGGAAAACAGGGTTGAAGCTTTCTTT. V is TRBV5-1 and J is TRBJ1-1, with a possible D match to TRBD1 (6 bases). The V end lost 3 bases, the J end lost 7 bases, and 13 bases lay between the germline ends. The CDR3 covers 13 residues. Germline values: CDR1 SGHRS, CDR2 YFSETQ.

This clone was seen just once. The V gene is TRBV7-9, the J gene TRBJ2-7; 9 bases map to TRBD2. The CDR3 consists of 15 residues. Per germline, CDR1 SEHNR and CDR2 FQNEAQ (reference sequence). The ends lost 3 bases at V and 3 bases at J; junction bases unmatched: 6. CDR3 bases: TGTGCCAGCAGCTTCTTAGCGGGGGAGCGCTACGAGCAGTACTTC. Its translation: CASSFLAGERYEQYF.

The chain carries TRBV25-1 and TRBJ2-4; possible D gene TRBD2, 5 bases. The germline V gene has CDR1 MGHDK and CDR2 SYGVNS. The CDR3 is 12 residues long. V was cut by 7 bases and J by 2 bases, with 6 bases left in between. CDR3 DNA sequence: TGTGCCAGCATCGGGACCAAAAACATTCAGTACTTC. Residues: CASIGTKNIQYF.

The CDR3 bases are TGTGCCAGCAGTTTACAAGGGGGCTCTGAAAAACTGTTTTTT. Translating it yields CASSLQGGSEKLFF. The V call is TRBV27, the J call TRBJ1-4; 7 bases are a match to TRBD1. The germline gives CDR1 MNHEY, CDR2 SMNVEV (reference sequence). This CDR3 has 14 residues. V trimming: 2 bases; J trimming: 7 bases; junction bases outside the gene matches: 4.

The gene calls are TRBV18 and TRBJ1-2, with 9 bases identical to TRBD1. This CDR3 contains 15 residues. The V gene's germline CDR1 is KGHSH and CDR2 LQKENI. V shed 1 base, J shed 7 bases, and the junction held 7 bases outside the gene matches. Here the CDR3 DNA reads TGTGCCAGCTCACCACGCGTACAGGGGGCTGTTGGCTACACCTTC. Its protein is CASSPRVQGAVGYTF. Filled out from reference TRBV18 and TRBJ1-2, the complete variable domain reads NAGVMQNPRHLVRRRGQEARLRCSPMKGHSHVYWYRQLPEEGLKFMVYLQKENIIDESGMPKERFSAEFPKEGPSILRIQQVVRGDSAAYFCASSPRVQGAVGYTFGSGTRLTVV.

The V gene is TRBV7-2, the J gene TRBJ2-7, with D possibly matching TRBD1 (5 bases). CDR3 length equals 16 residues. V was clipped by 6 bases and J by 0 bases, with 18 bases between them. Looked up from germline, CDR1 is SGHTA and CDR2 is FQGNSA. Here the CDR3 DNA reads TGTGCCAGCAGTTACCAGGGAACACAAAGCTCCTACGAGCAGTACTTC. Its translation is CASSYQGTQSSYEQYF.